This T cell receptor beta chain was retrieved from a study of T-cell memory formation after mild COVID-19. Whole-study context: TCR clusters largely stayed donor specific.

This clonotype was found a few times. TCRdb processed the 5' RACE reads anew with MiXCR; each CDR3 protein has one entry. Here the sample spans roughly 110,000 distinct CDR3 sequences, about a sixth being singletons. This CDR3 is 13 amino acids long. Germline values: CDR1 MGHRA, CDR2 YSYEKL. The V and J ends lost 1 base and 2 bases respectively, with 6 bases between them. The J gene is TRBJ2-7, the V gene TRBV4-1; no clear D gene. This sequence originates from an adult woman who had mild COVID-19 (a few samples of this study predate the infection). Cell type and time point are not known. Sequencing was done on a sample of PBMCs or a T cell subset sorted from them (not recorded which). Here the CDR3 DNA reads TGCGCCAGCAGCCAAGGATGGACCTACGAGCAGTACTTC. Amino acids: CASSQGWTYEQYF.